Below are 25 T cell receptor beta chains sequenced from a single sample in a study of blood T cell repertoires in COVID-19. The protocol was immunoSEQ multiplex PCR, while the TCRdb copy is restricted to in-frame clones and leaves out a portion. The data hold approximately 200,000 clones, with 80% to 90% observed a single time. Sequencing was performed on peripheral blood. These receptors all stem from a woman between 45 and 60 years old with acute or convalescent COVID-19.

The rearrangement joins TRBV11-3 to TRBJ1-1; 10 bases line up with TRBD1. The V and J ends lost 3 bases and 10 bases, in that order; junction bases with no gene match: 8. In germline, CDR1 is SGHNT, CDR2 YENEEA. This CDR3 contains 14 residues. Written as DNA, the CDR3 is TGTGCCAGCAGCTTCTCCGGGACAGGGGCTGGAGCTTTCTTT. It yields the protein CASSFSGTGAGAFF.

The V and J genes are TRBV27 and TRBJ1-6; a weak D match, TRBD1 (6 bases). CDR1 and CDR2 (germline): MNHEY, SMNVEV (reference sequence). The V gene lost 2 bases and the J gene lost 5 bases, with 13 bases spanning the gap. The CDR3 is made up of 16 amino acids. The CDR3, as DNA: TGTGCCAGCAGTTTAAGGGGGGGGGAAAATAATTCACCCCTCCACTTT. Translating gives CASSLRGGENNSPLHF.

The chain recombines TRBV4-2 with TRBJ1-4, with D maybe TRBD1 (6 bases). The CDR3 extends over 16 amino acids. Looked up from germline, CDR1 is LGHNA and CDR2 is YNFKEQ. V was shortened by 1 base and J by 4 bases, with 13 bases between the two germline ends. The chain's CDR3 is CASSQAVAGDNEKLFF. The CDR3, as DNA: TGTGCCAGCAGCCAAGCAGTGGCAGGGGATAATGAAAAACTGTTTTTT.

The CDR3 sequence is CASSWSGSSYNEQFF. CDR3 DNA: TGTGCCAGCAGCTGGAGCGGTAGCTCCTACAATGAGCAGTTCTTC. The chain recombines TRBV7-9 with TRBJ2-1; D may be TRBD2 (5 bases). Trimming removed 4 bases from V and 0 bases from J, with 10 bases in between. Germline V gives CDR1 SEHNR, CDR2 FQNEAQ (reference sequence). The CDR3 runs to 15 residues.

This chain connects TRBV6-2 or TRBV6-3 to TRBJ2-7, with D unresolved. The length of the CDR3 is 14 residues. Germline V gene data show CDR1 as MNHEY and CDR2 as SVGEGT. V was pared by 5 bases and J by 3 bases, with 14 bases between. DNA for the CDR3: TGTGCCAGCAGTGGGCGCAGCCAACACTACGAGCAGTACTTC. This codes for CASSGRSQHYEQYF.

There are a few counts of this clone. This chain uses TRBV9 with TRBJ2-1; possible D gene TRBD2, 6 bases. The germline V gene has CDR1 SGDLS and CDR2 YYNGEE. Trimming stripped 2 bases from V and 1 base from J, with 13 bases between. CDR3 size: 16 residues. The CDR3 sequence is CASSVTSGHSYNEQFF. The CDR3, as DNA: TGTGCCAGCAGCGTGACCAGCGGGCATTCCTACAATGAGCAGTTCTTC.

V and J are TRBV4-1 and TRBJ2-1; maybe TRBD1 (5 bases). Deletions cut 7 bases from V and 4 bases from J, with 17 bases between. Germline V gene sequence: CDR1 MGHRA, CDR2 YSYEKL. This CDR3 region has 15 residues. The CDR3 nucleotides read TGCGCCAGCAAGCCATACCTGGACAAGTACAATGAGCAGTTCTTC. Amino acids: CASKPYLDKYNEQFF.

The CDR3 nucleotides read TGTGCCAGCAGCCGAGACAGGCCGGGCACAGATACGCAGTATTTT. Its translation is CASSRDRPGTDTQYF. This rearrangement joins TRBV14 to TRBJ2-3, with a tentative D call TRBD1 (6 bases). The CDR3 runs to 15 residues. V lost 4 bases and J lost 1, with 12 bases in between. Germline V gives CDR1 SGHDN, CDR2 FVKESK.

The chain combines TRBV18 with TRBJ1-2, with TRBD1 as a possible D gene (6 bases). This CDR3 has 15 residues. The ends were cut back, 3 bases at V and 4 bases at J, with 15 bases in the middle. Germline CDR1 KGHSH, CDR2 LQKENI. The CDR3 loop reads CASSPGDIGFYGYTF. The CDR3 DNA follows: TGTGCCAGCTCACCGGGGGACATCGGATTCTATGGCTACACCTTC.

The chain employs TRBV3-1 (or the pseudogene TRBV3-2) and TRBJ1-3; D not certain. This CDR3 region has 14 residues. V lost 5 bases to trimming and J lost 4 bases, with 12 bases between them. Germline V gene lookup returns CDR1 LGHDT and CDR2 YNNKEL (reference sequence). In DNA, the CDR3 is TGTGCCAGCAGCTTGTCCACCGGGGGAAACACCATATATTTT. It specifies CASSLSTGGNTIYF.

This clone appeared once. V is TRBV19 and J is TRBJ1-1, with 8 positions matching TRBD1. The V gene end was trimmed by 7 bases and the J gene end by 5 bases; junction bases not matched to a gene: 15. Germline CDR1 LNHDA, CDR2 SQIVND (reference sequence). The CDR3 covers 16 residues. The CDR3 sequence: CASTITPRTGWTEAFF. The CDR3 DNA follows: TGTGCCAGTACCATCACCCCCCGGACAGGGTGGACTGAAGCTTTCTTT.

This clone was recorded once. The chain joins TRBV19 to TRBJ1-4, with D maybe TRBD1 (5 bases). Trimming pared 8 bases from V and 7 bases from J, leaving 17 bases between. The CDR3 contains 14 residues. The germline gives CDR1 LNHDA, CDR2 SQIVND (reference sequence). In DNA form, the CDR3 reads TGTGCCAGTTTGGGGGGGAACATGGGTGAAAAACTGTTTTTT. Translating it yields CASLGGNMGEKLFF.

The chain uses TRBV4-1 and TRBJ1-1; D is possibly TRBD1 (6 bases). Trimming removed 0 bases at V and 1 base at J, with 9 bases between. Germline CDR1 reads MGHRA; CDR2 reads YSYEKL. CDR3 size: 15 residues. CDR3 nucleotide sequence: TGCGCCAGCAGCCAAGATTTGGGACAGAACACTGAAGCTTTCTTT. Translated: CASSQDLGQNTEAFF.

The rearrangement links TRBV4-3 to TRBJ2-3; 16 bases line up with TRBD2. With V trimmed by 4 bases and J by 6 bases, 7 bases remained unmatched. CDR3 length equals 17 residues. The V gene's germline CDR1 is LGHNA and CDR2 YSLEER. This CDR3 is CASSLTLGLAGGDTQYF. The CDR3 bases are TGCGCCAGCAGCCTCACTCTGGGACTAGCGGGAGGGGATACGCAGTATTTT.

This chain links TRBV20-1 with TRBJ1-5, with a possible D match to TRBD1 (5 bases). The V gene's germline CDR1 is DFQATT and CDR2 SNEGSKA (reference sequence). Trimming left V 6 bases short and J 9 bases short, with 12 bases between. This CDR3 is 11 amino acids long. CDR3 residues: CSAATGGPQHF. The DNA for the CDR3 is TGCAGTGCAGCAACCGGGGGGCCCCAGCATTTT.

The chain carries TRBV5-8 and TRBJ1-2, with D possibly matching TRBD1 (6 bases). The CDR3 covers 17 residues. CDR1 and CDR2 from the germline V gene are SGHTS and YDEGEE. V was cut by 9 bases and J by 0 bases, with 24 bases left in between. This chain's CDR3 is CATAELGRDIANYGYTF. The CDR3, as DNA: TGTGCCACCGCGGAACTGGGCAGGGACATAGCTAACTATGGCTACACCTTC.

The V call is TRBV4-2, the J call TRBJ1-2; D gene unclear. This CDR3 has 14 residues. Germline V lookup: CDR1 LGHNA, CDR2 YNFKEQ. The V end was cut by 3 bases, the J end by 4 bases, with 12 bases between. DNA for the CDR3: TGTGCCAGCAGCCACACAGTAAACCTCTATGGCTACACCTTC. Its translation is CASSHTVNLYGYTF.

The V gene is TRBV6-5, the J gene TRBJ2-2; TRBD2 agrees at 9 bases. The CDR3 totals 15 residues. The germline V gene encodes CDR1 MNHEY and CDR2 SVGAGI. The V segment lost 6 bases and the J segment 7 bases; nucleotides outside the gene matches: 9. The CDR3 bases are TGTGCCAGCAGAGATGGCGGGGGGGCCATCGGGGAGCTGTTTTTT. It translates to CASRDGGGAIGELFF.

The chain carries TRBV11-2 and TRBJ2-3, with 11 bases matching TRBD2. CDR1 is SGHAT, CDR2 FQNNGV, per germline. V shed 1 base and J 4 bases; nucleotides not matched to a gene: 4. CDR3 length: 16 amino acids. The CDR3 nucleotides read TGTGCCAGCAGCTTAGTAATTAGCGGGGGGGCAGATACGCAGTATTTT. Protein sequence: CASSLVISGGADTQYF. Variable domain in full (rest from reference TRBV11-2 and TRBJ2-3): EAGVAQSPRYKIIEKRQSVAFWCNPISGHATLYWYQQILGQGPKLLIQFQNNGVVDDSQLPKDRFSAERLKGVDSTLKIQPAKLEDSAVYLCASSLVISGGADTQYFGPGTRLTVL.

This chain uses TRBV7-2 with TRBJ2-1, with 11 bases lining up with TRBD2. CDR1 is SGHTA and CDR2 is FQGNSA in the germline V gene. V trimming: 7 bases; J trimming: 10 bases; junction bases outside the gene matches: 15. CDR3 length: 16 amino acids. The chain's CDR3 is CASISSPSGGSGEQFF. The CDR3 region has the DNA TGTGCCAGCATCTCGTCGCCTAGCGGGGGGTCTGGCGAGCAGTTCTTC.

This clone was found a few times. The chain is built from TRBV6-2 or TRBV6-3 and TRBJ2-7; 10 bases line up with TRBD2. Looked up from germline, CDR1 is MNHEY and CDR2 is SVGEGT. V dropped 4 bases and J dropped 3; count of bases not matched to a gene: 6. The CDR3 extends over 15 amino acids. CDR3 residues: CASSSPSGGIYEQYF. CDR3 sequence (DNA): TGTGCCAGCAGTTCCCCTAGCGGGGGAATCTACGAGCAGTACTTC.

The gene calls are TRBV5-1 and TRBJ1-3; D is unclear. This CDR3 has 14 residues. V lost 2 bases to trimming and J lost 0 bases, with 6 bases between them. The germline gives CDR1 SGHRS, CDR2 YFSETQ. The CDR3 loop reads CASSLQSSGNTIYF. Written as DNA, the CDR3 is TGCGCCAGCAGCTTACAGAGCTCTGGAAACACCATATATTTT.

J is TRBJ2-7 and V is TRBV5-6; 13 bases are a match to TRBD2. The CDR3 is made up of 16 amino acids. The junction had 8 bases not matched to a gene; V was cut back by 7 bases and J by 1 base. Germline V gene data show CDR1 as SGHDT and CDR2 as YYEEEE. The DNA of the CDR3 is TGTGCCAGCGTGCGACTAGCGGGAGGTAATTCCTACGAGCAGTACTTC. Its translation: CASVRLAGGNSYEQYF.

The chain joins TRBV19 to TRBJ1-1, with 10 bases fitting TRBD1. This CDR3 is 13 amino acids long. The V gene end was trimmed by 8 bases and the J gene end by 2 bases; junction bases not matched to a gene: 2. In germline, CDR1 is LNHDA, CDR2 SQIVND (reference sequence). CDR3 protein: CASGQGENTEAFF. The CDR3 coding sequence is TGTGCCAGTGGACAGGGGGAAAACACTGAAGCTTTCTTT.

The chain combines TRBV10-3 with TRBJ2-3; 9 bases map to TRBD2. The CDR3 spans 15 residues. Germline loops: CDR1 ENHRY, CDR2 SYGVKD. V gave up 6 bases and J gave up 4 bases; unmatched junction bases: 8. The CDR3 nucleotides read TGTGCCATCAGGTTTAGCGGGGGAGTTGCAGATACGCAGTATTTT. Translation gives CAIRFSGGVADTQYF.